Listed below are T cell receptor beta chains from one sample, sequenced in a study of blood T cells in healthy people across ages. Using its own MiXCR run on the 5' RACE reads, TCRdb lists one record per CDR3 protein. The sample lists around 900,000 distinct CDR3 sequences, roughly half occurring once. The sequenced sample was blood. These receptor sequences come from a woman aged 55-75 years in good health. Each CDR3 is given with its conserved first and last residue. A D gene is named only where the DNA matches it firmly. Rows may omit the clone size; those that give it use once, few, many or a size class.

>TRBV28|-|TRBJ2-7|many
CASRGGPYEQYF
TGTGCCAGCCGTGGGGGGCCCTACGAGCAGTACTTC
>TRBV7-2|TRBD1|TRBJ2-4|-
CASSLKGQGNSLAKNIQYF
TGTGCCAGCAGCTTAAAGGGACAGGGGAATTCTTTGGCCAAAAACATTCAGTACTTC
>TRBV12-3/TRBV12-4|-|TRBJ2-3|few
CASSLILPYTQYF
TGTGCCAGCTCCCTTATCTTGCCGTATACGCAGTATTTT
>TRBV5-1|TRBD1|TRBJ2-2|-
CASNRQGDTGELFF
TGCGCCAGCAACAGACAGGGAGACACCGGGGAGCTGTTTTTT
>TRBV7-6|TRBD1|TRBJ1-6|-
CASSLAGTGNNSPLHF
TGTGCCAGCAGCTTAGCGGGGACAGGGAATAATTCACCCCTCCACTTT
>TRBV5-1|-|TRBJ2-7|few
CASSLVRAEQYF
TGCGCCAGCAGCTTGGTAAGAGCGGAGCAGTACTTC
>TRBV10-3|TRBD1|TRBJ1-1|-
CAIREDRVTETFF
TGTGCCATCAGGGAGGACAGGGTCACTGAAACTTTCTTT
>TRBV6-5|-|TRBJ2-1|-
CASSPRGPYNEQFF
TGTGCCAGCAGTCCTCGAGGCCCCTACAATGAGCAGTTCTTC
>TRBV7-9|-|TRBJ2-5|-
CASSLRGSGKEETQYF
TGTGCCAGCAGCCTACGGGGTAGCGGCAAGGAAGAGACCCAGTACTTC
>TRBV28|TRBD2|TRBJ2-3|-
CASTLTDKGTSGRVVRMYF
TGTGCCAGCACCCTGACCGACAAAGGGACTAGCGGGAGGGTGGTACGCATGTATTTT
>TRBV4-1|-|TRBJ2-7|-
CASSPGVVPYEQYF
TGCGCCAGCAGCCCAGGTGTAGTGCCCTACGAGCAGTACTTC
>TRBV20-1|TRBD1|TRBJ1-6|few
CSASTGTGGSSPLHF
TGCAGTGCTTCCACCGGGACAGGGGGTAGCTCACCCCTCCACTTT
>TRBV6-2/TRBV6-3|-|TRBJ1-5|once
CASSPDGLSNQPQHF
TGTGCCAGCTCCCCCGACGGACTGAGCAATCAGCCCCAGCATTTT
>TRBV5-6|-|TRBJ2-7|-
CASSHAGTRYEQYF
TGTGCCAGCAGCCACGCCGGGACAAGGTACGAGCAGTACTTC
>TRBV6-2/TRBV6-3|-|TRBJ1-1|few
CASSYTRVGTFF
TGTGCCAGCAGTTACACCAGGGTCGGAACTTTCTTT
>TRBV3-1|-|TRBJ1-1|few
CASSHRGRDTEAFF
TGTGCCAGCAGCCACCGGGGGAGAGACACTGAAGCTTTCTTT
>TRBV18|-|TRBJ2-2|-
CASSPGQNANTGELFF
TGTGCCAGCTCACCAGGACAGAACGCGAACACCGGGGAGCTGTTTTTT
>TRBV6-2/TRBV6-3|TRBD2|TRBJ2-7|-
CASNPAGALHNEQYF
TGTGCCAGCAACCCAGCGGGAGCCCTTCACAATGAGCAGTACTTC
>TRBV6-5|-|TRBJ2-7|-
CASSYWQGAEQYF
TGTGCCAGCAGTTACTGGCAGGGAGCTGAGCAGTACTTC
>TRBV28|-|TRBJ1-6|-
CASGPAYNSPLHF
TGTGCCAGCGGGCCCGCCTATAATTCACCCCTCCACTTT
>TRBV6-2/TRBV6-3|TRBD1|TRBJ2-3|-
CASKGQGNTDTQYF
TGTGCCAGCAAGGGACAGGGGAACACAGATACGCAGTATTTT
>TRBV2|-|TRBJ2-6|-
CASSRTDSGANVLTF
TGTGCCAGCAGTCGGACGGACTCTGGGGCCAACGTCCTGACTTTC
>TRBV11-3|-|TRBJ1-1|many
CASSPGPGFAFF
TGTGCCAGCAGCCCGGGTCCAGGGTTCGCTTTCTTT
>TRBV4-3|-|TRBJ2-1|-
CASSQDRAVSAYNEQFF
TGCGCCAGCAGCCAAGATCGCGCCGTCTCGGCCTACAATGAGCAGTTCTTC
>TRBV20-1|TRBD1|TRBJ2-7|-
CSAREGQGFLEQYF
TGCAGTGCTAGAGAGGGACAGGGGTTCCTCGAGCAGTACTTC
>TRBV9|-|TRBJ2-7|-
CASSKLSAKGEQYF
TGTGCCAGCAGTAAACTCAGTGCCAAAGGGGAGCAGTACTTC
>TRBV24-1|-|TRBJ2-3|-
CATSDWESTDTQYF
TGTGCCACCAGTGATTGGGAAAGCACAGATACGCAGTATTTT
>TRBV29-1|-|TRBJ2-7|-
CSVGGRSGRSSYEQYF
TGCAGCGTTGGAGGGCGTTCGGGACGGTCATCCTACGAGCAGTACTTC
>TRBV7-6|-|TRBJ2-5|-
CASSLAVAYQETQYF
TGTGCCAGCAGCTTAGCCGTCGCGTACCAAGAGACCCAGTACTTC
>TRBV29-1|-|TRBJ1-2|-
CSVGQSPYGYTF
TGCAGCGTTGGTCAGTCCCCCTATGGCTACACCTTC
>TRBV29-1|TRBD1|TRBJ2-3|few
CSGRTGLATDTQYF
TGCAGCGGGCGGACAGGGCTAGCCACAGATACGCAGTATTTT
>TRBV3-1|TRBD1|TRBJ2-1|-
CASRTTGGETYNEQFF
TGTGCCAGCAGAACGACAGGGGGGGAAACCTACAATGAGCAGTTCTTC
>TRBV10-2|-|TRBJ2-7|-
CAGSPGREQYF
TGCGCCGGCAGTCCAGGGCGGGAGCAGTACTTC
>TRBV6-5|-|TRBJ2-7|-
CASSYSSRALEQYF
TGTGCCAGCAGTTATTCTAGCAGGGCCCTCGAGCAGTACTTC
>TRBV6-5|-|TRBJ2-7|few
CASSQLQRYEQYF
TGTGCCAGCAGTCAGCTACAGAGATACGAGCAGTACTTC
>TRBV6-1|-|TRBJ2-3|-
CASSEGGGPADTQYF
TGTGCCAGCAGTGAAGGAGGAGGGCCCGCAGATACGCAGTATTTT
>TRBV12-3/TRBV12-4|-|TRBJ2-5|-
CASTPVVSYNEQYF
TGTGCCAGCACCCCAGTTGTGTCCTACAATGAGCAGTACTTC
>TRBV7-9|TRBD2|TRBJ2-7|few
CASTNLGLLGEQYF
TGTGCCAGCACCAACTTGGGACTATTGGGCGAGCAGTACTTC
>TRBV28|-|TRBJ2-1|-
CASSYILWSTGEEQFF
TGTGCCAGCAGTTATATTCTTTGGTCGACCGGAGAGGAGCAGTTCTTC
>TRBV5-1|TRBD2|TRBJ2-3|many
CASSLGLAGGGTDTQYF
TGCGCCAGCAGCTTGGGTCTAGCGGGAGGAGGCACAGATACGCAGTATTTT
>TRBV15|-|TRBJ2-4|-
CATRGLGVAVENIQYF
TGTGCCACCAGGGGACTTGGGGTGGCGGTGGAAAACATTCAGTACTTC
>TRBV28|TRBD2|TRBJ2-7|once
CASSFPSGRDNEQYF
TGTGCCAGCAGTTTTCCTAGCGGGAGGGACAATGAGCAGTACTTC
>TRBV10-3|-|TRBJ2-7|-
CAAAGDGYEQYF
TGTGCGGCCGCCGGGGACGGCTACGAGCAGTACTTC